One and the same sample provided the 4 T cell receptor beta chains below, sequenced in a study of blood T cell repertoires in COVID-19 (dated by TCRdb to 2020 to 2022). The library was made by the immunoSEQ multiplex PCR assay. TCRdb carries this immuneACCESS record with in-frame sequences only. Its versions omit some clonotypes, under half of them owing to an unresolved V gene in the studies checked, with the rest unexplained. Recorded for this sample are a few hundred thousand clones; 80% to 85% of them occurred a single time. Less than 3.5% of the sample belongs to the ten largest clones. Specimen: peripheral blood. All receptors derive from a woman aged 18 to 35 with acute or convalescent COVID-19.

The chain couples TRBV13 to TRBJ2-1; possibly TRBD2 for D (6 bases). V lost 5 bases, J lost 0 bases, and 23 bases lay in between. Germline V gives CDR1 PRHDT, CDR2 FYEKMQ (reference sequence). This CDR3 is built from 19 residues. CDR3 nucleotides: TGTGCCAGCAGCGTCCGGGGACCGGGGGACGAAAGCTCCTACAATGAGCAGTTCTTC. As protein: CASSVRGPGDESSYNEQFF.

This chain connects TRBV28 to TRBJ1-4, with TRBD1 identical over 9 bases. Germline CDR1 MDHEN, CDR2 SYDVKM. The CDR3 is 18 amino acids. The J segment lost 4 bases and the V segment lost 7 bases, leaving 16 bases of the junction unmatched. The CDR3 coding sequence is TGTGCCAGCACCCCAGAACAGGGGGCTCACGATGGTAATGAAAAACTGTTTTTT. It codes for CASTPEQGAHDGNEKLFF.

This clone was counted many times. This chain joins TRBV18 and TRBJ2-7; a possible D gene is TRBD1 (6 bases). The CDR3 length is 13 residues. V lost 3 bases to trimming and J lost 7 bases, with 13 bases between them. Germline-derived CDR1 and CDR2 are KGHSH and LQKENI. The CDR3 sequence: CASSPRAGEEQYF. CDR3 coding DNA: TGTGCCAGCTCACCCCGGGCAGGGGAGGAGCAGTACTTC.

V gene TRBV25-1 combines with J gene TRBJ2-1; 8 nucleotides line up with TRBD2. Germline lookup yields CDR1 MGHDK and CDR2 SYGVNS. The J segment lost 7 bases and the V segment lost 2 bases, leaving 10 bases of the junction unmatched. The CDR3 length is 16 residues. The CDR3 here is CASSEGAGEYLNEQFF. Here the CDR3 DNA reads TGTGCCAGCAGTGAAGGAGCGGGAGAGTATTTGAATGAGCAGTTCTTC.